What follows describes a single T cell receptor (beta chain). Its antigen remains unidentified. This specimen belongs to a study of shared clonotypes between healthy human individuals. The germline V gene encodes CDR1 SNHLY and CDR2 FYNNEI. The V end lost 5 bases, the J end lost 8 bases, and 18 bases lay between the germline ends. The CDR3 runs to 15 residues. Measured with immunoSEQ multiplex PCR; TCRdb has only the in-frame clones, and not every one. The sample carries under 2.5 million clones, 85% to 95% recorded once. Notes on the study in general: Clonotypes which were not shared had lower generation probabilities than clonotypes that all four donors shared.

The material sequenced was naive CD4+ T cells from PBMCs. Subset defined: CD45RA+ positively selected. This chain connects TRBV2 to TRBJ1-4, with a possible D match to TRBD1 (6 bases). This TCR was sampled from a man aged 18 to 30 in good health. Some clones in this sample may be carry-over from other donors' samples. This CDR3 is CASSPVVGGGEKLFF. Here the CDR3 DNA reads TGTGCCAGCAGTCCCGTAGTAGGAGGGGGAGAAAAACTGTTTTTT.